Listed below are T cell receptor beta chains from one sample, sequenced in a study of cytomegalovirus exposure and HLA in healthy donors. Libraries were prepared by immunoSEQ multiplex PCR; TCRdb keeps only in-frame clonotypes and omits some of them. The sample has more than 85,000 clones, about 60% seen once. The sequenced material came from PBMCs. Every receptor here comes from a human donor in good health. Both conserved end residues are part of each CDR3. D genes are given only for firm matches. Where a row states a size, it is once, few, many or the class of an expanded clone; other rows omit it.

J: TRBJ1-1; D: NA; length: 14; size: few; V: TRBV6-5; DNA: TGTGCCACCCGGGGAGGCGGGTTGAACACTGAAGCTTTCTTT; CDR3: CATRGGGLNTEAFF
J: TRBJ2-7; D: TRBD2; length: 14; size: NA; V: TRBV18; DNA: TGTGCCAGCTCCCGGACTAGCGGGAACTACGAGCAGTACTTC; CDR3: CASSRTSGNYEQYF
J: TRBJ2-3; D: NA; length: 13; size: NA; V: TRBV12-1; DNA: TGTGCCAGCAGCTCGGGAGTCACAGATACGCAGTATTTT; CDR3: CASSSGVTDTQYF
J: TRBJ2-1; D: TRBD2; length: 16; size: NA; V: TRBV2; DNA: TGTGCCAGCAGTGGTGATTTAGCGGGACGCTACAATGAGCAGTTCTTC; CDR3: CASSGDLAGRYNEQFF
J: TRBJ1-4; D: TRBD1; length: 15; size: NA; V: TRBV4-1; DNA: TGCGCCAGCAGCCAGATGGACAGGGAAGGAGGAAAACTGTTTTTT; CDR3: CASSQMDREGGKLFF
J: TRBJ2-7; D: TRBD2; length: 14; size: NA; V: TRBV19; DNA: TGTGCCAGTAGTCCGGGACTAGCGGCCTACGAGCAGTACTTC; CDR3: CASSPGLAAYEQYF
J: TRBJ2-7; D: TRBD2; length: 15; size: NA; V: TRBV7-8; DNA: TGTGCCAGCAGCCCCCTAGCGGTTAGCTCCTACGAGCAGTACTTC; CDR3: CASSPLAVSSYEQYF
J: TRBJ1-1; D: NA; length: 15; size: NA; V: TRBV5-5; DNA: TGTGCCAGCAGCTTGAGGTGGGCCAGGAACACTGAAGCTTTCTTT; CDR3: CASSLRWARNTEAFF
J: TRBJ2-5; D: TRBD1; length: 14; size: few; V: TRBV6-6; DNA: TGTGCCAGCAGTCACCGGGACAGGGGAGAGACCCAGTACTTC; CDR3: CASSHRDRGETQYF
J: TRBJ2-2; D: TRBD2; length: 16; size: NA; V: TRBV28; DNA: TGTGCCAGCAGAATTCTACAAGCGGGAGTAACACGGGAGCTGTTTTTT; CDR3: CASRILQAGVTRELFF
J: TRBJ2-7; D: NA; length: 12; size: NA; V: TRBV9; DNA: TGTGCCAGCAGCCCTTCCCCCGACGAGCAGTACTTC; CDR3: CASSPSPDEQYF
J: TRBJ2-2; D: TRBD1; length: 15; size: once; V: TRBV30; DNA: TGTGCCTGGAAGGGGACAGGGAAGGGGTCCGGGGAGCTGTTTTTT; CDR3: CAWKGTGKGSGELFF
J: TRBJ2-7; D: NA; length: 16; size: NA; V: TRBV7-8; DNA: TGTGCCAGCACCGTCGAGGGGACTCCTGTGGATCGGGAGCAGTACTTC; CDR3: CASTVEGTPVDREQYF
J: TRBJ1-1; D: TRBD1; length: 15; size: few; V: TRBV29-1; DNA: TGCAGCGTTAGTAGGACAGGTGAATTGAACACTGAAGCTTTCTTT; CDR3: CSVSRTGELNTEAFF
J: TRBJ2-1; D: TRBD2; length: 15; size: once; V: TRBV9; DNA: TGTGCCAGCAGCACGCGGGAGGGCGTTTACAATGAGCAGTTCTTC; CDR3: CASSTREGVYNEQFF
J: TRBJ1-1; D: NA; length: 12; size: NA; V: TRBV27; DNA: TGTGCCAGCAGTTTCCCTAACACTGAAGCTTTCTTT; CDR3: CASSFPNTEAFF
J: TRBJ1-5; D: TRBD1; length: 15; size: NA; V: TRBV15; DNA: TGTGCCACCAGACTCCAGGGGGCTAGCAATCAGCCCCAGCATTTT; CDR3: CATRLQGASNQPQHF
J: TRBJ2-3; D: TRBD1; length: 12; size: once; V: TRBV30; DNA: TGTGCCTGGAGTGCCGGACAGGAAAAGCAGTATTTT; CDR3: CAWSAGQEKQYF
J: TRBJ2-1; D: NA; length: 12; size: NA; V: TRBV2; DNA: TGTGCCAGCAGTGGAACTAGTGTTTTGTGGGTCTTC; CDR3: CASSGTSVLWVF
J: TRBJ2-3; D: NA; length: 11; size: NA; V: TRBV2; DNA: TGTGCCAGCAGCTTCACAGATACGCAGTATTTT; CDR3: CASSFTDTQYF
J: TRBJ2-7; D: TRBD1; length: 16; size: few; V: TRBV29-1; DNA: TGCAGCGTTGAAAGTAGAGGACAGGGGCCTTACTACGAGCAGTACTTC; CDR3: CSVESRGQGPYYEQYF
J: TRBJ1-1; D: NA; length: 14; size: once; V: TRBV7-9; DNA: TGTGCCAGCAGCCCGTCGACAGGGAACACTGAAGCTTTCTTT; CDR3: CASSPSTGNTEAFF
J: TRBJ2-1; D: TRBD1; length: 15; size: few; V: TRBV2; DNA: TGTGCCAGCAGGGGGGAACAGGGGAATTACAATGAGCAGTTCTTC; CDR3: CASRGEQGNYNEQFF
J: TRBJ2-3; D: TRBD2; length: 16; size: few; V: TRBV5-1; DNA: TGCGCCAGCAGCTGGGGGAGGACTAGGTTTCAAGATACGCAGTATTTT; CDR3: CASSWGRTRFQDTQYF
J: TRBJ2-1; D: NA; length: 16; size: few; V: TRBV28; DNA: TGTGCCAGCAGTTTAGGTCCAGAAAGCTCCTACAATGAGCAGTTCTTC; CDR3: CASSLGPESSYNEQFF
J: TRBJ1-5; D: TRBD1; length: 14; size: few; V: TRBV28; DNA: TGTGCCAGCAGGGTGGACAGGTTGAATCAGCCCCAGCATTTT; CDR3: CASRVDRLNQPQHF
J: TRBJ2-1; D: TRBD2; length: 14; size: NA; V: TRBV4-2; DNA: TGTGCCAGCAGCCAGGCTAGCGGATACAATGAGCAGTTCTTC; CDR3: CASSQASGYNEQFF
J: TRBJ2-7; D: TRBD1; length: 14; size: NA; V: TRBV6-1; DNA: TGTGCCAGCATTCTAGACAGGGTAATCCACGAGCAGTACTTC; CDR3: CASILDRVIHEQYF
J: TRBJ2-7; D: TRBD1; length: 14; size: NA; V: TRBV28; DNA: TGTGCCAGCACCCCTCCAGGGGGCCCCTACGAGCAGTACTTC; CDR3: CASTPPGGPYEQYF
J: TRBJ2-7; D: TRBD1; length: 12; size: once; V: TRBV7-6; DNA: TGTGCCAGCAGCAAGACAGGGGGCGAGCAGTACTTC; CDR3: CASSKTGGEQYF
J: TRBJ1-2; D: NA; length: 13; size: NA; V: TRBV28; DNA: TGTGCCAGCAGTTTAGAGTTGAGTTCTGGCTACACCTTC; CDR3: CASSLELSSGYTF
J: TRBJ1-2; D: TRBD1; length: 14; size: NA; V: TRBV30; DNA: TGTGCCTGGAGGTCGGACAGGGCCAACTATGGCTACACCTTC; CDR3: CAWRSDRANYGYTF
J: TRBJ1-1; D: TRBD1; length: 13; size: few; V: TRBV6-6; DNA: TGTGCCAGCAGTGCAGTCAGGGGGGATGAAGCTTTCTTT; CDR3: CASSAVRGDEAFF
J: TRBJ2-5; D: TRBD1; length: 17; size: NA; V: TRBV15; DNA: TGTGCCACCAGCAGGGGAGACAGGGGCCGCGGGGAGGAGACCCAGTACTTC; CDR3: CATSRGDRGRGEETQYF
J: TRBJ1-6; D: TRBD1; length: 14; size: NA; V: TRBV19; DNA: TGTGCCAGCGGACAGGCACTAGGGAATTCACCCCTCCACTTT; CDR3: CASGQALGNSPLHF
J: TRBJ2-1; D: TRBD2; length: 16; size: NA; V: TRBV7-9; DNA: TGTGCCAGCAAAACTAGGACTAGCACCAAGGGGGATGAGCAGTTCTTC; CDR3: CASKTRTSTKGDEQFF
J: TRBJ2-2; D: TRBD1; length: 23; size: few; V: TRBV4-2; DNA: TGTGCCAGCAGCCAAGAACGACTAATCCTAGACAGGGGAATCGGGAATAACACCGGGGAGCTGTTTTTT; CDR3: CASSQERLILDRGIGNNTGELFF
J: TRBJ2-5; D: TRBD1; length: 15; size: NA; V: TRBV28; DNA: TGTGCCAGCAGTTTAATCGGACAGGGGCAAGAGACCCAGTACTTC; CDR3: CASSLIGQGQETQYF
J: TRBJ2-5; D: TRBD2; length: 15; size: NA; V: TRBV7-9; DNA: TGTGCCAGCAGCTTAATTCCTAGCGGGAGAGAGACCCAGTACTTC; CDR3: CASSLIPSGRETQYF
J: TRBJ2-2; D: TRBD1; length: 17; size: NA; V: TRBV28; DNA: TGTGCCAGCAGTCCCACCACTCGACAGGGCCCCACCGGGGAGCTGTTTTTT; CDR3: CASSPTTRQGPTGELFF
J: TRBJ2-7; D: NA; length: 13; size: few; V: TRBV7-9; DNA: TGTGCCAGCAGCTTCGGTTCCTCCTACGAGCAGTACTTC; CDR3: CASSFGSSYEQYF